The 29 T cell receptor beta chains below come from one sample, sequenced in a study of molecular identifiers for immune sequencing clone quantification listed by TCRdb under 2018. Library method: PCR. Instrument on record: NextSeq 500. TCRdb handled the public reads itself, with Q25 trimming in fastp and clone calling in MiXCR, and kept productive beta chains. Here each entry gathers all rows of one CDR3 protein and keeps the most common genes and DNA. The table for this sample lists approximately 630,000 distinct CDR3 sequences; roughly 25% of them were counted only once. The ten largest clones represent 0.7% to 0.95% of the sample. Sequencing was carried out using naive CD8+ T cells from blood, with Jurkat cell RNA spiked in. The cell subset or site label of this sample denotes: FACS-sorted CD8+CD4-CCR7+CD45RA+ naive T cells. These receptors originate from a human donor in good health. Some libraries in this study had Jurkat cell RNA spiked in.

In the case of this clonotype: This may be a read error: a much more frequent sequence differs by one nucleotide. The V and J genes are TRBV14 and TRBJ2-3; 9 positions agree with TRBD2. Unmatched junction bases numbered 6, after V lost 4 bases and J lost 4 bases. The V gene's germline CDR1 is SGHDN and CDR2 FVKESK. The CDR3 length is 15 residues. In DNA, the CDR3 is TGTGCCAGCAGCCGATTTGCGGGAGGGCCAGATACGCAGTATTTT. Its protein product is CASSRFAGGPDTQYF.

This clonotype was seen many times. The J gene is TRBJ2-5, the V gene TRBV7-9; D gene unclear. Trimming stripped 4 bases from V and 4 bases from J, with 13 bases between. CDR1 and CDR2 (germline): SEHNR, FQNEAQ (reference sequence). The CDR3 extends over 14 amino acids. The CDR3, as DNA: TGTGCCAGCAGCTACCCACGGACGGCAGAGACCCAGTACTTC. Translation: CASSYPRTAETQYF.

This clonotype was picked up a small number of times. J is TRBJ2-2 and V is TRBV7-9; 7 nucleotides line up with TRBD1. CDR1 and CDR2 (germline): SEHNR, FQNEAQ (reference sequence). This CDR3 is built from 15 residues. V trimming: 5 bases; J trimming: 2 bases; junction bases outside the gene matches: 5. The CDR3: CASSVTGANTGELFF. CDR3 sequence (DNA): TGTGCCAGCAGCGTTACAGGGGCCAACACCGGGGAGCTGTTTTTT.

Comments on this clonotype: A clone one base away is much larger, so this may be a read error. The CDR3: CASSPRGHNQRQHF. The CDR3 DNA reads as TGTGCCAGCAGTCCCAGGGGGCACAATCAGCGCCAGCATTTT. The chain joins TRBV28 to TRBJ1-5; 8 bases line up with TRBD1. The CDR3 extends over 14 amino acids. Germline V gene data show CDR1 as MDHEN and CDR2 as SYDVKM. Together with reference TRBV28 and TRBJ1-5, the CDR3 gives the full variable domain: DVKVTQSSRYLVKRTGEKVFLECVQDMDHENMFWYRQDPGLGLRLIYFSYDVKMKEKGDIPEGYSVSREKKERFSLILESASTNQTSMYLCASSPRGHNQRQHFGDGTRLSIL.

This clonotype came up a few times. The chain has TRBV27 and TRBJ2-7, with D possibly being TRBD1 or TRBD2 (5 bases each). There are 12 residues in the CDR3. The germline V gene has CDR1 MNHEY and CDR2 SMNVEV (reference sequence). Trimming cost V 10 bases and J 5 bases, with 15 bases left between them. The CDR3, as DNA: TGTGCCACCTCTCGAGGGGCCCACGAGCAGTACTTC. Residues: CATSRGAHEQYF.

There are a few counts of this clonotype. This sequence joins TRBV6-5 and TRBJ1-4; possible D gene TRBD1, 5 bases. The CDR3 totals 17 residues. V dropped 6 bases and J dropped 4 bases, with 21 bases sitting between them. CDR1 MNHEY and CDR2 SVGAGI come from the germline V gene. The CDR3 spells CASSPGLRGYLNEKLFF. For the CDR3, the DNA is TGTGCCAGCAGCCCCGGCCTGCGGGGCTACCTTAATGAAAAACTGTTTTTT.

The gene calls are TRBV12-3 or TRBV12-4 and TRBJ1-5, with 7 positions matching TRBD1. The CDR3 spans 14 residues. The V and J ends lost 6 bases and 3 bases, in that order; junction bases with no gene match: 5. The CDR3 DNA reads as TGTGCCAGCAGGCGGGACAGCTCCAATCAGCCCCAGCATTTT. Protein product: CASRRDSSNQPQHF.

The chain recombines TRBV4-3 with TRBJ2-1; 8 bases fit TRBD2. The CDR3 totals 17 residues. Looked up from germline, CDR1 is LGHNA and CDR2 is YSLEER. J was trimmed by 0 bases and V by 0 bases; bases with no gene match: 4. The CDR3: CASSQDSAGGSYNEQFF. The CDR3 DNA reads as TGCGCCAGCAGCCAAGACTCGGCGGGGGGCTCCTACAATGAGCAGTTCTTC.

The gene calls are TRBV2 and TRBJ1-6; TRBD1 matches 10 bases. Trimming took 6 bases from V and 0 from J; bases not matched to a gene: 11. CDR1 is SNHLY and CDR2 is FYNNEI in the germline V gene. This CDR3 region has 19 residues. CDR3 loop: CASSLGGTGAYSYNSPLHF. The DNA of the CDR3 is TGTGCCAGCAGCTTAGGGGGGACAGGGGCCTACTCCTATAATTCACCCCTCCACTTT.

At least ten counts were recorded for this clonotype. The chain couples TRBV9 to TRBJ1-5; TRBD1 agrees at 7 bases. CDR1 is SGDLS, CDR2 YYNGEE, per germline. The CDR3 is 15 amino acids. J lost 0 bases, V lost 4 bases, and 4 bases had no gene match. DNA of the CDR3: TGTGCCAGCAGCAGAGGGGGCCTTAGCAATCAGCCCCAGCATTTT. Protein product: CASSRGGLSNQPQHF.

In its sample, this clonotype was seen many times. The chain combines TRBV30 with TRBJ2-5; D is perhaps TRBD1 (6 bases). The CDR3 contains 13 residues. Germline-derived CDR1 and CDR2 are GTSNPN and SVGIG (reference sequence). The V end lost 8 bases, the J end lost 5 bases, and 18 bases lay between the germline ends. The CDR3 sequence: CAGQRGLGETQYF. Written as DNA, the CDR3 is TGTGCCGGACAGCGAGGATTGGGGGAGACCCAGTACTTC.

This clonotype was detected a few times. The DNA for the CDR3 is TGTGCCAGCAGTTACCCCTGGGGGGAGCTGTTTTTT. It encodes CASSYPWGELFF. The chain recombines TRBV6-2 or TRBV6-3 with TRBJ2-2; D is ambiguous. Germline CDR1 and CDR2: MNHEY and SVGEGT. CDR3 length: 12 residues. V was pared by 2 bases and J by 8 bases, with 6 bases between.

Comments on this clonotype: Because the CDR3 is missing its conserved closing phenylalanine or tryptophan, this is likely a read error. This chain uses TRBV30 with TRBJ2-7; D is ambiguous. The V and J ends lost 0 bases and 2 bases respectively, with 14 bases between them. This CDR3 contains 15 residues. Germline CDR1 reads GTSNPN; CDR2 reads SVGIG (reference sequence). CDR3 amino acids: CAWSVPRFRTYEQYL. The CDR3 DNA reads as TGTGCCTGGAGTGTACCCAGGTTCCGGACCTACGAGCAGTACCTC.

This clonotype was observed many times. The chain uses TRBV9 and TRBJ2-3; D unresolved. V lost 0 bases to trimming and J lost 6 bases, with 11 bases between them. Per germline, CDR1 SGDLS and CDR2 YYNGEE. This CDR3 region has 14 residues. The DNA of the CDR3 is TGTGCCAGCAGCGTAGGAGAAGGGCCCGATACGCAGTATTTT. This translates into CASSVGEGPDTQYF. The variable domain in full, completed from reference TRBV9 and TRBJ2-3, reads DSGVTQTPKHLITATGQRVTLRCSPRSGDLSVYWYQQSLDQGLQFLIQYYNGEERAKGNILERFSAQQFPDLHSELNLSSLELGDSALYFCASSVGEGPDTQYFGPGTRLTVL.

This chain connects TRBV20-1 to TRBJ2-7, with 9 positions matching TRBD1. Unmatched junction bases numbered 7, after V lost 3 bases and J lost 4 bases. CDR3 length: 14 residues. CDR1 and CDR2 (germline): DFQATT, SNEGSKA (reference sequence). CDR3 in DNA: TGCAGTGCTAGGGGACAGGGTTCGGCTTACGAGCAGTACTTC. Its translation is CSARGQGSAYEQYF.

This clonotype has more than one count but fewer than ten. A much larger clone differs by one base, so this may be a read error. The rearrangement uses TRBV14 and TRBJ2-3, with a tentative D call TRBD2 (5 bases). The CDR3 has 15 amino acids. V was trimmed by 3 bases and J by 0 bases, leaving 10 bases between them. Germline V CDR1 and CDR2: SGHDN, FVKESK. Written as DNA, the CDR3 is TGTGCCAGCAGCCAGGGAGCGGCTAGCACAGATACGCAGTATTTT. It is translated as CASSQGAASTDTQYF.

This clonotype was counted ten times or more. The V gene is TRBV4-2, the J gene TRBJ2-7, with 14 bases identical to TRBD2. The CDR3 sequence is 16 residues long. CDR1 and CDR2 (germline): LGHNA, YNFKEQ. V dropped 2 bases and J dropped 4; count of bases not matched to a gene: 4. CDR3 sequence (DNA): TGTGCCAGCAGCCAACGACTAGCGGGAGGGCCGTACGAGCAGTACTTC. The encoded protein is CASSQRLAGGPYEQYF.

On this clonotype itself: The missing conserved phenylalanine or tryptophan at the end of this CDR3 makes a read error likely. The DNA is left out, because the CDR3 cannot be placed on it with certainty; the CDR3 is given as TCRdb lists it. The CDR3 spells CASSKRDRDNSPLHS. The chain joins TRBV21-1 to TRBJ1-6; TRBD1 is the table's D call and was not checked against the DNA. TRBV21-1 is a pseudogene locus. Both ends counted, the CDR3 spans 15 residues.

This clonotype was found many times. This chain joins TRBV19 and TRBJ2-6; D not resolved. Trimming pared 1 base from V and 0 bases from J, leaving 7 bases between. The CDR3 consists of 16 residues. The germline gives CDR1 LNHDA, CDR2 SQIVND (reference sequence). The CDR3 protein is CASSIGRGSGANVLTF. DNA of the CDR3: TGTGCCAGTAGTATAGGACGAGGCTCTGGGGCCAACGTCCTGACTTTC.

The chain joins TRBV7-9 to TRBJ2-5, with D perhaps matching TRBD1 (6 bases). The CDR3 contains 14 residues. Looked up from germline, CDR1 is SEHNR and CDR2 is FQNEAQ (reference sequence). Trimming took off 2 bases at V and 5 bases at J, with 12 bases between the two ends. For the CDR3, the DNA is TGTGCCAGCAGCTTACCAGGGGCCCCTGAGACCCAGTACTTC. As protein: CASSLPGAPETQYF. The whole variable domain, filled in from reference TRBV7-9 and TRBJ2-5, reads DTGVSQNPRHKITKRGQNVTFRCDPISEHNRLYWYRQTLGQGPEFLTYFQNEAQLEKSRLLSDRFSAERPKGSFSTLEIQRTEQGDSAMYLCASSLPGAPETQYFGPGTRLLVL.

Turning to this clonotype: At one end the junction does not follow the germline gene, possibly because of a read error. The J gene is TRBJ2-7, the V gene TRBV7-2; 8 nucleotides align to TRBD2. From germline, CDR1 is SGHTA and CDR2 FQGNSA. The CDR3 contains 14 residues. The CDR3 sequence is CASSLSGTSREQHF. CDR3 bases: TGTGCCAGCAGCTTATCCGGGACTAGTAGGGAGCAGCACTTC.

V gene TRBV30 combines with J gene TRBJ2-1; possible D gene TRBD2, 6 bases. The germline V gene encodes CDR1 GTSNPN and CDR2 SVGIG (reference sequence). V shed 2 bases and J shed 0 bases, with 8 bases lying between them. This CDR3 comprises 14 residues. CDR3 region: CAWSNGGSYNEQFF. The CDR3 nucleotides read TGTGCCTGGAGTAACGGGGGCTCCTACAATGAGCAGTTCTTC.

This clonotype was seen a single time. One end of the junction does not line up with germline, which may come from a read error. The rearrangement links TRBV6-5 to TRBJ2-1; D might be TRBD2 (5 bases). Germline-derived CDR1 and CDR2 are MNHEY and SVGAGI. This CDR3 region has 13 residues. The CDR3 spells CACSYSVRDEQFF. The CDR3 region has the DNA TGTGCCTGCAGTTACTCGGTGAGGGATGAGCAGTTCTTC.

The chain recombines TRBV27 with TRBJ2-7; D possibly corresponds to TRBD2 (7 bases). The CDR3 consists of 14 residues. Germline CDR1 and CDR2: MNHEY and SMNVEV (reference sequence). Trimming left V 5 bases short and J 12 bases short, with 23 bases between. The CDR3 reads CASSPPDARGGLYF. The CDR3 nucleotides read TGTGCCAGCAGTCCCCCCGACGCGAGGGGGGGGCTGTACTTC.

This clonotype has more than one count but fewer than ten. This chain joins TRBV20-1 and TRBJ2-2; 9 bases fit TRBD2. V was pared by 4 bases and J by 4 bases, with 7 bases of the junction left unmatched. Germline CDR1 reads DFQATT; CDR2 reads SNEGSKA (reference sequence). This CDR3 contains 15 residues. For the CDR3, the DNA is TGCAGTGCTACTGAGCGGGGGGACCTCACCGGGGAGCTGTTTTTT. As protein: CSATERGDLTGELFF.

The chain is built from TRBV9 and TRBJ2-5, with 8 bases that match TRBD2. Germline V gives CDR1 SGDLS, CDR2 YYNGEE. The V segment lost 3 bases and the J segment 1 base; nucleotides outside the gene matches: 5. The CDR3 is 15 residues long. CDR3 DNA: TGTGCCAGCAGCGGAGGCGGGGGGAGCCAAGAGACCCAGTACTTC. This encodes CASSGGGGSQETQYF.

About this clonotype itself: Possible read error: a much larger clone is one base away. This sequence joins TRBV28 and TRBJ1-5; no firm D call. This CDR3 spans 15 amino acids. Per germline, CDR1 MDHEN and CDR2 SYDVKM. Trimming pared 5 bases from V and 9 bases from J, leaving 20 bases between. CDR3 nucleotides: TGTGCCAGCAGTCACGGCGCGGGCGCGGGTCGGCCCCAGCATTTT. Translating gives CASSHGAGAGRPQHF.

There are a few counts of this clonotype. The chain recombines TRBV13 with TRBJ2-7; 8 bases match TRBD2. The CDR3 has 15 residues. The germline CDR1 and CDR2 sequences are PRHDT and FYEKMQ (reference sequence). V was clipped by 5 bases and J by 5 bases; unmatched bases: 11. As DNA, the CDR3 is TGTGCCAGCAGCAATAGCGGGGCTTGGGTCCACGAGCAGTACTTC. Translated: CASSNSGAWVHEQYF. The whole variable domain, filled in from reference TRBV13 and TRBJ2-7, reads AAGVIQSPRHLIKEKRETATLKCYPIPRHDTVYWYQQGPGQDPQFLISFYEKMQSDKGSIPDRFSAQQFSDYHSELNMSSLELGDSALYFCASSNSGAWVHEQYFGPGTRLTVT.

The chain combines TRBV27 with TRBJ2-1; no reliable D call. Trimming cost V 5 bases and J 12 bases, with 14 bases left between them. Germline V gene lookup returns CDR1 MNHEY and CDR2 SMNVEV (reference sequence). The CDR3 sequence is 12 residues long. The CDR3 reads CASSPDQRRQFF. In nucleotides, the CDR3 is TGTGCCAGCAGTCCCGACCAACGACGGCAGTTCTTC.